The 27 T cell receptor beta chains listed next were all sequenced from one sample in a study of T cells in Graves' hyperthyroidism and ophthalmopathy. TCR beta CDR3 regions were amplified from RNA. The TCR CDR3 was amplified in a first-round RT-PCR using the HTBI primer set. TCRdb re-called the multiplex PCR reads with MiXCR, one entry per CDR3 protein. The data show some 500,000 distinct CDR3 sequences, approximately 14% seen once. The sample consisted of blood. The receptors originated from a woman aged 18-30 years with Graves' hyperthyroidism.

The sample holds a few counts of this clonotype. The CDR3 spells CSADPPGGSNIQYF. CDR3 in DNA: TGCAGTGCGGACCCCCCGGGCGGGAGTAACATTCAGTACTTC. The chain links TRBV20-1 to TRBJ2-4; 7 bases match TRBD2. The V and J ends lost 6 bases and 7 bases, in that order; junction bases with no gene match: 12. The CDR3 contains 14 residues. From germline, CDR1 is DFQATT and CDR2 SNEGSKA (reference sequence).

The gene calls are TRBV20-1 and TRBJ1-2; 9 bases line up with TRBD1. This CDR3 is built from 16 residues. The V gene's germline CDR1 is DFQATT and CDR2 SNEGSKA (reference sequence). With V trimmed by 3 bases and J by 5 bases, 13 bases remained unmatched. The CDR3 sequence: CSASRDRVPIGYGYTF. CDR3 nucleotide sequence: TGCAGTGCTAGCCGGGACAGGGTTCCCATAGGGTATGGCTACACCTTC.

The table lists this clonotype with many counts. CDR3 protein: CASTKPGRAYGYTF. The DNA of the CDR3 is TGTGCCAGCACCAAACCGGGCAGGGCGTATGGCTACACCTTC. This chain connects TRBV6-1 to TRBJ1-2; a weak D match, TRBD1 (5 bases). This CDR3 is built from 14 residues. Germline values: CDR1 MNHNS, CDR2 SASEGT. V lost 7 bases and J 5 bases, leaving 17 bases between the germline ends.

This clonotype was detected many times. V usage is TRBV30 and J usage is TRBJ2-1; D gene unclear. The CDR3 has 12 amino acids. The V gene's germline CDR1 is GTSNPN and CDR2 SVGIG (reference sequence). The V gene lost 4 bases and the J gene lost 5 bases, with 9 bases spanning the gap. The CDR3 region has the DNA TGTGCCTGGACCTTGGACCACAATGAGCAGTTCTTC. This codes for CAWTLDHNEQFF.

This clonotype was picked up many times. This chain's CDR3 is CASSIGTAIYGYTF. CDR3 DNA: TGTGCCAGTAGTATCGGGACAGCAATCTATGGCTACACCTTC. The V call is TRBV19, the J call TRBJ1-2; 7 bases fit TRBD1. Germline-derived CDR1 and CDR2 are LNHDA and SQIVND (reference sequence). This CDR3 contains 14 residues. V was pared by 3 bases and J by 4 bases, with 5 bases of the junction left unmatched.

At least ten counts were recorded for this clonotype. The chain is built from TRBV12-3 or TRBV12-4 and TRBJ2-3; D is perhaps TRBD1 (5 bases). CDR3 size: 13 residues. Trimming cost V 6 bases and J 5 bases, with 12 bases left between them. The CDR3 DNA follows: TGTGCCAGCAGCCCGACAGAAGGAGATACGCAGTATTTT. Amino acids: CASSPTEGDTQYF.

This clonotype was seen at least ten times. This chain connects TRBV2 to TRBJ2-4, with D hard to call. V was pared by 3 bases and J by 9 bases, with 6 bases between. Germline V gene sequence: CDR1 SNHLY, CDR2 FYNNEI. This CDR3 has 11 amino acids. CDR3: CASSEGIIQYF. The DNA of the CDR3 is TGTGCCAGCAGTGAGGGGATCATTCAGTACTTC.

The chain is built from TRBV5-1 and TRBJ2-2; 9 nucleotides agree with TRBD1. V lost 0 bases to trimming and J lost 7 bases; unmatched junction nucleotides: 10. Looked up from germline, CDR1 is SGHRS and CDR2 is YFSETQ. This CDR3 is 17 amino acids long. CDR3: CASSLEPGTGRVGELFF. Here the CDR3 DNA reads TGCGCCAGCAGCTTGGAACCCGGGACAGGGAGGGTCGGGGAGCTGTTTTTT. Combining the CDR3 with reference TRBV5-1 and TRBJ2-2 gives the whole variable domain KAGVTQTPRYLIKTRGQQVTLSCSPISGHRSVSWYQQTPGQGLQFLFEYFSETQRNKGNFPGRFSGRQFSNSRSEMNVSTLELGDSALYLCASSLEPGTGRVGELFFGEGSRLTVL.

At least ten counts were recorded for this clonotype. The J gene is TRBJ1-2, the V gene TRBV12-3 or TRBV12-4; 7 bases align to TRBD1. The CDR3 covers 14 residues. Trimming at V came to 6 bases and at J to 8 bases, leaving 12 bases not matched to a gene. CDR3 nucleotides: TGTGCCAGCAGGCGTAGTACAGGGGCGGGCGGCTACACCTTC. This gives the protein CASRRSTGAGGYTF.

V usage is TRBV4-2 and J usage is TRBJ1-3, with D uncertain. V was cut by 0 bases and J by 0 bases, with 6 bases left in between. CDR3 length equals 15 residues. From germline, CDR1 is LGHNA and CDR2 YNFKEQ. The CDR3 region has the DNA TGTGCCAGCAGCCAAGATCAGAGCTCTGGAAACACCATATATTTT. Amino acid sequence: CASSQDQSSGNTIYF.

This clonotype was counted at least ten times. V usage is TRBV7-3 and J usage is TRBJ2-5; 7 bases match TRBD1. Trimming took 5 bases from V and 2 from J; bases not matched to a gene: 11. CDR1 and CDR2 from the germline V gene are SGHTA and FQGTGA. The CDR3 covers 16 residues. CDR3 DNA: TGTGCCAGCAGCGAGGGGGCAGGGCCACCTCAAGAGACCCAGTACTTC. Translation: CASSEGAGPPQETQYF.

This clonotype was seen repeatedly, ten times or more. V and J are TRBV27 and TRBJ1-2; D remains ambiguous. This CDR3 has 13 amino acids. The germline gives CDR1 MNHEY, CDR2 SMNVEV (reference sequence). Trimming removed 8 bases from V and 0 bases from J, with 10 bases in between. CDR3 sequence: CASSPRPNYGYTF. The CDR3 nucleotides are TGTGCCAGCTCCCCGAGGCCTAACTATGGCTACACCTTC.

The V and J genes are TRBV19 and TRBJ1-4; TRBD1 is a possible D gene (5 bases). In germline, CDR1 is LNHDA, CDR2 SQIVND (reference sequence). The CDR3 covers 16 residues. Trimming stripped 6 bases from V and 7 bases from J, with 21 bases between. This CDR3 is CASSPGLLPPREKLFF. The CDR3 DNA is TGTGCCAGTAGCCCGGGACTCTTACCCCCCCGTGAAAAACTGTTTTTT.

The chain uses TRBV19 and TRBJ1-2, with 11 positions matching TRBD1. Germline CDR1 reads LNHDA; CDR2 reads SQIVND (reference sequence). The CDR3 runs to 16 residues. Trimming took 4 bases from V and 4 from J; bases not matched to a gene: 8. The CDR3 DNA reads TGTGCCAGTAGTAGCCGGACAGGGGGCAATATCTATGGCTACACCTTC. Residues: CASSSRTGGNIYGYTF. Full variable domain (outside the CDR3, taken from reference TRBV19 and TRBJ1-2): DGGITQSPKYLFRKEGQNVTLSCEQNLNHDAMYWYRQDPGQGLRLIYYSQIVNDFQKGDIAEGYSVSREKKESFPLTVTSAQKNPTAFYLCASSSRTGGNIYGYTFGSGTRLTVV.

This clonotype was seen only a few times. The chain uses TRBV5-1 and TRBJ2-1, with D perhaps TRBD2 (6 bases). The CDR3 is 15 residues long. Germline CDR1 reads SGHRS; CDR2 reads YFSETQ. The V end was cut by 8 bases, the J end by 4 bases, with 19 bases between. The CDR3 protein is CARGPGLKKYNEQFF. In DNA, the CDR3 is TGCGCCAGGGGACCCGGACTAAAAAAATACAATGAGCAGTTCTTC.

This clonotype has ten or more counts. The chain employs TRBV6-1 and TRBJ1-6; 8 bases match TRBD1. With V trimmed by 6 bases and J by 5 bases, 0 bases remained unmatched. The CDR3 has 13 amino acids. CDR1 MNHNS and CDR2 SASEGT come from the germline V gene. The chain's CDR3 is CASRDRDNSPLHF. CDR3 sequence (DNA): TGTGCCAGCAGGGACAGGGATAATTCACCCCTCCACTTT.

This clonotype was picked up many times. The V call is TRBV20-1, the J call TRBJ1-2; a weak D match, TRBD1 (5 bases). Trimming stripped 3 bases from V and 7 bases from J, with 15 bases between. The CDR3 is made up of 13 amino acids. Per the germline V gene, CDR1 is DFQATT and CDR2 is SNEGSKA (reference sequence). In nucleotides, the CDR3 is TGCAGTGCTAGGGGACGCTCTGCTTCTGGCTACACCTTC. Its protein product is CSARGRSASGYTF.

This clonotype was found many times. The chain combines TRBV12-3 or TRBV12-4 with TRBJ2-1; possibly TRBD1 or TRBD2 for D (5 bases each). Trimming stripped 4 bases from V and 6 bases from J, with 19 bases between. This CDR3 spans 16 amino acids. This CDR3 is CASSYLRDAIANEQFF. The CDR3 DNA reads TGTGCCAGCAGTTACCTCCGGGACGCCATCGCCAATGAGCAGTTCTTC.

This clonotype was picked up a small number of times. The genes are TRBV18 and TRBJ2-3; 10 positions match TRBD2. Germline trimming cut 4 bases from V and 3 bases from J; bases unmatched to any gene: 13. The CDR3 contains 18 residues. Looked up from germline, CDR1 is KGHSH and CDR2 is LQKENI. CDR3 protein: CASSREPKLAGVTDTQYF. CDR3 nucleotide sequence: TGTGCCAGCTCACGCGAACCGAAGCTAGCGGGAGTTACAGATACGCAGTATTTT.

This clonotype showed up many times. DNA for the CDR3: TGTGCCAGCAGTGAAAGGGCTAGCGGAGCAGTCGCCTCCTACAATGAGCAGTTCTTC. Its protein is CASSERASGAVASYNEQFF. This chain joins TRBV2 and TRBJ2-1; TRBD2 matches at 7 bases. The germline gives CDR1 SNHLY, CDR2 FYNNEI. Losses at the gene ends were 2 bases for V and 0 bases for J; bases not matched to a gene: 13. The CDR3 sequence is 19 residues long.

J is TRBJ2-4 and V is TRBV7-2, with TRBD1 as a possible D gene (8 bases). The V end was cut by 5 bases, the J end by 3 bases, with 14 bases between. The CDR3 extends over 15 amino acids. Per germline, CDR1 SGHTA and CDR2 FQGNSA. In DNA form, the CDR3 reads TGTGCCAGCAGCAACAGGGGGGGGGTCAAAAACATTCAGTACTTC. This codes for CASSNRGGVKNIQYF.

This clonotype has at least ten counts. The chain joins TRBV11-2 to TRBJ1-1, with D possibly TRBD1 on 6 matching bases. CDR1 and CDR2 from the germline V gene are SGHAT and FQNNGV. The ends were cut back, 5 bases at V and 0 bases at J, with 19 bases in the middle. This CDR3 has 17 residues. Here the CDR3 DNA reads TGTGCCAGCAGCCCTAGGGGGTCCGGGGCCCTGAACACTGAAGCTTTCTTT. It is translated as CASSPRGSGALNTEAFF.

This clonotype was picked up many times. This chain joins TRBV2 and TRBJ2-1, with 12 positions matching TRBD2. Unmatched junction bases numbered 3, after V lost 6 bases and J lost 6 bases. The CDR3 is made up of 14 amino acids. Germline V gene data show CDR1 as SNHLY and CDR2 as FYNNEI. The CDR3 region is CASREGLAGNEQFF. In DNA, the CDR3 is TGTGCCAGCAGGGAGGGACTAGCGGGCAATGAGCAGTTCTTC.

In this sample, this clonotype turned up many times. The gene calls are TRBV7-8 and TRBJ2-5; 8 positions agree with TRBD1. The germline V gene encodes CDR1 SGHVS and CDR2 FQNEAQ. This CDR3 region has 16 residues. After removal of 5 bases from V and 5 bases from J, the junction contained 13 bases not matched to a gene. The CDR3 reads CASSPRRTGIEETQYF. For the CDR3, the DNA is TGTGCCAGCAGCCCCCGACGGACAGGGATTGAGGAGACCCAGTACTTC.

V usage is TRBV7-3 and J usage is TRBJ2-1; the match to TRBD2 covers 12 bases. V lost 4 bases to trimming and J lost 10 bases; unmatched junction nucleotides: 8. Germline V gene sequence: CDR1 SGHTA, CDR2 FQGTGA. This CDR3 has 15 residues. Written as DNA, the CDR3 is TGTGCCAGCAGCTCCCCTAGCGGGAGGGCCGGAGAGCAGTTCTTC. It yields the protein CASSSPSGRAGEQFF.

This clonotype was seen many times. The chain recombines TRBV7-8 with TRBJ1-1, with a possible D match to TRBD1 (5 bases). Between the trimmed V and J ends, which lost 1 base and 4 bases, there was a span of 16 bases. CDR1 SGHVS and CDR2 FQNEAQ come from the germline V gene. There are 16 residues in the CDR3. The DNA for the CDR3 is TGTGCCAGCAGCTTAGGGGGTGAAGGGACCCTCACTGAAGCTTTCTTT. Translating it yields CASSLGGEGTLTEAFF.

This clonotype has only a few counts. Possible read error: a much larger clone is one base away. The rearrangement joins TRBV3-1 to TRBJ1-1; D perhaps matches TRBD1 (5 bases). The CDR3 sequence is 16 residues long. Germline V CDR1 and CDR2: LGHDT, YNNKEL (reference sequence). V dropped 0 bases and J dropped 1 base, with 12 bases sitting between them. The CDR3: CASSQEGGGPNTEAFF. CDR3 DNA sequence: TGTGCCAGCAGCCAAGAAGGCGGGGGTCCGAACACTGAAGCTTTCTTT. Filled out from reference TRBV3-1 and TRBJ1-1, the complete variable domain reads DTAVSQTPKYLVTQMGNDKSIKCEQNLGHDTMYWYKQDSKKFLKIMFSYNNKELIINETVPNRFSPKSPDKAHLNLHINSLELGDSAVYFCASSQEGGGPNTEAFFGQGTRLTVV.